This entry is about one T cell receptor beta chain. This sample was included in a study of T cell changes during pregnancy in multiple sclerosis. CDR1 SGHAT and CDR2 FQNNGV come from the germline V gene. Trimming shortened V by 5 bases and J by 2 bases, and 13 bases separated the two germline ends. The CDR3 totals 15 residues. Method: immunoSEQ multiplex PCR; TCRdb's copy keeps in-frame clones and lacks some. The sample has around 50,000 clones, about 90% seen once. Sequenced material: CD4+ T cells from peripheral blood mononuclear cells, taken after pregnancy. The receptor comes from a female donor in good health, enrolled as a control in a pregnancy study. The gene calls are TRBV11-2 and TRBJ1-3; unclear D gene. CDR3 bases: TGTGCCAGCAGCCTCTCGAGAGCGGCTGGAAACACCATATATTTT. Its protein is CASSLSRAAGNTIYF.